This passage covers 21 T cell receptor beta chains from one sample sequenced in a study of T cell responses to AZD1222 COVID-19 vaccine. The method was immunoSEQ multiplex PCR; TCRdb's version includes in-frame clones alone and lacks a portion of them. Here the sample spans approximately 100,000 clones, less than 90% being singletons. Sequences were derived from peripheral blood, sampled on day 0 of AZD1222 vaccination. Receptors originate from an adult in good health.

This chain connects TRBV12-5 to TRBJ1-5, with D possibly being TRBD1 (6 bases). The CDR3 totals 12 residues. V lost 8 bases and J 3 bases, leaving 8 bases between the germline ends. Germline V gene data show CDR1 as LGHNT and CDR2 as FRNRAP. This CDR3 is CASNRDNQPQHF. CDR3 nucleotides: TGTGCTAGTAACAGGGACAATCAGCCCCAGCATTTT.

J is TRBJ1-5 and V is TRBV13; no clear D. In germline, CDR1 is PRHDT, CDR2 FYEKMQ (reference sequence). The CDR3 sequence is 16 residues long. Deletions cut 0 bases from V and 4 bases from J, with 13 bases between. The chain's CDR3 is CASSLGGQRANQPQHF. Here the CDR3 DNA reads TGTGCCAGCAGCTTAGGCGGGCAGCGGGCAAATCAGCCCCAGCATTTT.

This chain joins TRBV11-2 and TRBJ1-3, with D unresolved. V dropped 1 base and J dropped 0 bases, with 4 bases sitting between them. The CDR3 sequence is 14 residues long. The germline V gene encodes CDR1 SGHAT and CDR2 FQNNGV. Here the CDR3 reads CASSLAYSGNTIYF. The CDR3 DNA reads TGTGCCAGCAGCTTAGCGTACTCTGGAAACACCATATATTTT.

The chain is built from TRBV30 and TRBJ1-2; no clear D gene. The CDR3 runs to 11 residues. Per the germline V gene, CDR1 is GTSNPN and CDR2 is SVGIG (reference sequence). Trimming pared 0 bases from V and 6 bases from J, leaving 5 bases between. The CDR3 protein is CAWSVADGYTF. The CDR3 DNA reads as TGTGCCTGGAGTGTGGCAGATGGCTACACCTTC.

This rearrangement joins TRBV4-1 to TRBJ1-2; D remains ambiguous. The CDR3 is 15 residues long. The V end was cut by 3 bases, the J end by 5 bases, with 16 bases between. Looked up from germline, CDR1 is MGHRA and CDR2 is YSYEKL. In DNA form, the CDR3 reads TGCGCCAGCAGCCACCGAAGGCACGAAGGTTATGGCTACACCTTC. Translating gives CASSHRRHEGYGYTF.

The J gene is TRBJ1-1, the V gene TRBV5-6; no clear D. CDR1 and CDR2 from the germline V gene are SGHDT and YYEEEE. Trimming took off 2 bases at V and 0 bases at J, with 8 bases between the two ends. The CDR3 runs to 14 residues. For the CDR3, the DNA is TGTGCCAGCAGCTTTGTTGGGTTGAACACTGAAGCTTTCTTT. Protein sequence: CASSFVGLNTEAFF.

The chain combines TRBV20-1 with TRBJ2-5; unclear D gene. Trimming took off 6 bases at V and 4 bases at J, with 9 bases between the two ends. In germline, CDR1 is DFQATT, CDR2 SNEGSKA (reference sequence). The CDR3 sequence is 11 residues long. The CDR3 coding sequence is TGCAGTGCCCTACATGGAGAGACCCAGTACTTC. Translated, it gives CSALHGETQYF.

The rearrangement links TRBV25-1 to TRBJ2-7; the match to TRBD1 covers 9 bases. The CDR3 covers 17 residues. Trimming cost V 3 bases and J 7 bases; bases outside gene matches: 16. The germline CDR1 and CDR2 sequences are MGHDK and SYGVNS. Here the CDR3 DNA reads TGTGCCAGCAGTGATTCATCGCCCGCCGGGACAGGGAGGGAGCAGTACTTC. It translates to CASSDSSPAGTGREQYF.

This chain connects TRBV2 to TRBJ1-3, with 7 bases that match TRBD1. This CDR3 region has 16 residues. Losses at the gene ends were 5 bases for V and 3 bases for J; bases not matched to a gene: 10. Germline V CDR1 and CDR2: SNHLY, FYNNEI. Here the CDR3 reads CASSLRAQGFGNTIYF. DNA for the CDR3: TGTGCCAGCAGTCTGCGGGCACAGGGGTTTGGAAACACCATATATTTT.

J is TRBJ1-5 and V is TRBV6-2 or TRBV6-3; D gene uncertain. Trimming cost V 4 bases and J 6 bases, with 13 bases left between them. The CDR3 runs to 14 residues. Germline V gene lookup returns CDR1 MNHEY and CDR2 SVGEGT. The CDR3: CASSSGEGSQPQHF. The CDR3 nucleotides read TGTGCCAGCAGTTCTGGGGAAGGGAGTCAGCCCCAGCATTTT.

The rearrangement joins TRBV5-1 to TRBJ2-1; 7 bases match TRBD1. Trimming removed 4 bases from V and 2 bases from J; junction bases left unmatched: 9. This CDR3 region has 16 residues. CDR1 and CDR2 from the germline V gene are SGHRS and YFSETQ. The CDR3 region has the DNA TGCGCCAGCAGCCCCGGACTCACAGGGGCCTACAATGAGCAGTTCTTC. Amino acids: CASSPGLTGAYNEQFF.

The genes are TRBV7-8 and TRBJ1-1, with TRBD1 as a possible D gene (5 bases). Trimming took off 3 bases at V and 2 bases at J, with 7 bases between the two ends. There are 13 residues in the CDR3. Germline loops: CDR1 SGHVS, CDR2 FQNEAQ. The CDR3 DNA sequence: TGTGCCAGCAGCTTCGGGGGAAACACTGAAGCTTTCTTT. This gives the protein CASSFGGNTEAFF.

The rearrangement joins TRBV6-2 or TRBV6-3 to TRBJ2-6; 8 nucleotides align to TRBD1. The J segment lost 1 base and the V segment lost 5 bases, leaving 7 bases of the junction unmatched. The CDR3 totals 17 residues. CDR1 and CDR2 from the germline V gene are MNHEY and SVGEGT. The CDR3: CASSRTGIWSGANVLTF. CDR3 DNA: TGTGCCAGCAGTCGGACAGGGATTTGGTCTGGGGCCAACGTCCTGACTTTC.

V gene TRBV4-3 combines with J gene TRBJ1-6, with D uncertain. CDR3 size: 16 residues. V shed 4 bases and J shed 7 bases, with 17 bases lying between them. The germline gives CDR1 LGHNA, CDR2 YSLEER. The CDR3 sequence is CASSREIRARNSPLHF. Here the CDR3 DNA reads TGCGCCAGCAGCCGAGAGATTAGGGCGCGGAATTCACCCCTCCACTTT.

This chain uses TRBV2 with TRBJ1-3; D is perhaps TRBD1 (6 bases). The CDR3 totals 16 residues. Germline V gene lookup returns CDR1 SNHLY and CDR2 FYNNEI. Deletions cut 3 bases from V and 0 bases from J, with 12 bases between. CDR3 loop: CASSEVVGGSGNTIYF. The CDR3 region has the DNA TGTGCCAGCAGTGAGGTTGTAGGGGGCTCTGGAAACACCATATATTTT.

This chain joins TRBV18 and TRBJ2-3; TRBD2 might be the D (6 bases). The CDR3 consists of 15 residues. Trimming removed 3 bases from V and 2 bases from J, with 12 bases in between. Per the germline V gene, CDR1 is KGHSH and CDR2 is LQKENI. This CDR3 reads CASSPNRLVTDTQYF. DNA of the CDR3: TGTGCCAGCTCACCGAATAGACTAGTCACAGATACGCAGTATTTT.

The CDR3 DNA reads as TGTGCCAGCAGGACGGGACAGGGATATGGCTACACCTTC. Amino acid sequence: CASRTGQGYGYTF. The rearrangement links TRBV28 to TRBJ1-2; 9 positions match TRBD1. Per the germline V gene, CDR1 is MDHEN and CDR2 is SYDVKM. Trimming cost V 6 bases and J 5 bases; bases outside gene matches: 4. This CDR3 contains 13 residues.

This rearrangement joins TRBV13 to TRBJ1-1; a possible D gene is TRBD1 (6 bases). V shed 0 bases and J shed 6 bases, with 11 bases lying between them. The CDR3 loop spans 14 amino acids. Germline-derived CDR1 and CDR2 are PRHDT and FYEKMQ (reference sequence). The CDR3 region has the DNA TGTGCCAGCAGCTTAGGCCTCGGGGGCCCTGAAGCTTTCTTT. The encoded protein is CASSLGLGGPEAFF.

There are a few counts of this clone. The J gene is TRBJ1-2, the V gene TRBV4-1; TRBD1 agrees at 10 bases. CDR3 length equals 16 residues. CDR1 and CDR2 from the germline V gene are MGHRA and YSYEKL. With V trimmed by 4 bases and J by 4 bases, 9 bases remained unmatched. Here the CDR3 reads CASSPTAGTGVYGYTF. DNA for the CDR3: TGCGCCAGCAGCCCAACAGCCGGGACAGGGGTCTATGGCTACACCTTC.

V is TRBV13 and J is TRBJ2-1; 9 bases fit TRBD2. The CDR3 is 16 amino acids. Germline V gene lookup returns CDR1 PRHDT and CDR2 FYEKMQ (reference sequence). With 5 bases clipped from V and 8 bases from J, the junction kept 13 bases outside the gene matches. CDR3 DNA: TGTGCCAGCAGCCTGTCTAGGCGGGGGGGCCCCCATGAGCAGTTCTTC. Translated, it gives CASSLSRRGGPHEQFF.

This sequence joins TRBV27 and TRBJ1-5, with TRBD1 matching 8 bases. Germline CDR1 reads MNHEY; CDR2 reads SMNVEV (reference sequence). V trimming: 7 bases; J trimming: 3 bases; junction bases outside the gene matches: 5. The CDR3 consists of 14 residues. Here the CDR3 DNA reads TGTGCCAGCACCACAGGGGGAAACAATCAGCCCCAGCATTTT. Encoded protein: CASTTGGNNQPQHF.